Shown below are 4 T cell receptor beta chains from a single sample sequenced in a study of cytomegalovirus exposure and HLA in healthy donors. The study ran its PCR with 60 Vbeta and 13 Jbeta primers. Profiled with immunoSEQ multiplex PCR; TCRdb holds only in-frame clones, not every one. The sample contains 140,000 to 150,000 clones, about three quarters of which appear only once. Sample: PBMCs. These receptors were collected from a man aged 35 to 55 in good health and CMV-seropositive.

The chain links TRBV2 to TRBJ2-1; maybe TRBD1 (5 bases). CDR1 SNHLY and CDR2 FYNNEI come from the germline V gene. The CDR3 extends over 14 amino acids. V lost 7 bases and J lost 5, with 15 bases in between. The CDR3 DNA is TGTGCCAGCAAACTAAGGGGTTTTGACAATGAGCAGTTCTTC. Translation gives CASKLRGFDNEQFF.

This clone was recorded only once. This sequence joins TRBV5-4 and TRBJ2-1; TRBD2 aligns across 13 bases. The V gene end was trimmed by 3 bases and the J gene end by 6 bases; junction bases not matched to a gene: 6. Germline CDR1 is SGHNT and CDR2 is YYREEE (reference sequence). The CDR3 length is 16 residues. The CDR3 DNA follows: TGTGCCAGCAGCTCCGGGACTAGCGGGACGCTCAATGAGCAGTTCTTC. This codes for CASSSGTSGTLNEQFF.

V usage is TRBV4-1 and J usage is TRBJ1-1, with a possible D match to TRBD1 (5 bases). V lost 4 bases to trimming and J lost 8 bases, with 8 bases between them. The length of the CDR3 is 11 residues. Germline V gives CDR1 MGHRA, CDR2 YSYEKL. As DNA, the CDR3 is TGCGCCAGCAGCCGGGGACTAGAAGCTTTCTTT. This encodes CASSRGLEAFF.

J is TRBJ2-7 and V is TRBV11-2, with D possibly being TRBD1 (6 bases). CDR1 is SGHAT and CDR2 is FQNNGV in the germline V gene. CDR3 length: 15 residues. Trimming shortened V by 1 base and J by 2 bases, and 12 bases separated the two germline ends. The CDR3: CASSLAPGQAYEQYF. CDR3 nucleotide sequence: TGTGCCAGCAGCTTAGCCCCGGGACAAGCCTACGAGCAGTACTTC.